This T cell receptor beta chain was recorded in a study of spatial heterogeneity in lung cancer. Study context: Sequence detection consistently recorded a greater number of beta-chain than alpha-chain sequences.

The sample holds many counts of this clonotype. Its specificity is not known. Time point denoted: sample taken at primary tumor resection. Extraction of whole RNA from tumor, nontumor lung or frozen PBMC preceded unsorted sequencing. General study findings and limits: At resection, ubiquitous expanded tumor TCRs appeared in blood more than at follow-up.

CDR1 and CDR2 from the germline V gene are GTSNPN and SVGIG (reference sequence). Trimming removed 4 bases at V and 4 bases at J, with 10 bases between. This CDR3 is 12 amino acids long. All TCR cDNA molecules were individually tagged with a unique molecular identifier. In TCRdb, the 5' RACE reads were re-called with MiXCR into one record per CDR3 protein. The sample consists of 50,000 to 55,000 distinct CDR3 sequences, about 7% of them appearing once. This specimen consisted of PBMCs, obtained at surgery. The TCR originated in a female donor with early-stage non-small cell lung cancer. The V call is TRBV30, the J call TRBJ1-1; no definite D call. The chain's CDR3 is CAWNQYRTEAFF. The CDR3 DNA reads TGTGCCTGGAACCAGTACCGCACTGAAGCTTTCTTT.